Detailed here is one T cell receptor beta chain. Its target is not known. RNA in amounts of roughly 0.45 to 1 ug was reverse transcribed with random hexamers. A single record per CDR3 protein comes from TCRdb applying MiXCR to the immunoSEQ multiplex PCR reads. The data show approximately 160,000 distinct CDR3 sequences, around 96% seen once. This sample is part of a study of CD8 T cells in Susac syndrome. Study-wide background: When blood was drawn, patients with Susac syndrome were on intravenous immunoglobulin alone, on corticosteroids, or therapy-naive.

Study-level findings and limits: The number of individuals included in the study's TCR sequencing and HLA analysis was acknowledged as relatively small. The CD4+ T cell repertoires in Susac syndrome did not show any clonal expansion.

Germline-derived CDR1 and CDR2 are MNHEY and SVGAGI. V lost 8 bases and J 5 bases, leaving 15 bases between the germline ends. The CDR3 sequence is 14 residues long. The source is a human donor with Susac syndrome. This rearrangement joins TRBV6-5 to TRBJ2-2; TRBD2 might be the D (7 bases). Sequencing was done on a sample of CD4+ T cells from PBMCs. CDR3 sequence: CASGRGWGTGELFF. The CDR3 DNA reads TGTGCCAGCGGGAGGGGGTGGGGGACCGGGGAGCTGTTTTTT.